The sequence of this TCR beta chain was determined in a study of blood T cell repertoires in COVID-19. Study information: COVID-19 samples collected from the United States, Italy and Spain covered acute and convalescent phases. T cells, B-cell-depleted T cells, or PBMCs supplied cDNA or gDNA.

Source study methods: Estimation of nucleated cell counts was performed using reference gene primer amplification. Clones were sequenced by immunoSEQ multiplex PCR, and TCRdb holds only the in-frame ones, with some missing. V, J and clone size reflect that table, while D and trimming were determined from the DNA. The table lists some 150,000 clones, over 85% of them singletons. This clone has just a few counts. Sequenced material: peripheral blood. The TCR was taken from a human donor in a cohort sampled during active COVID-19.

CDR3 DNA: TGTGCCAGCAGCTTGGCATATAGGGGACTCAATCAGCCCCAGCATTTT. Protein sequence: CASSLAYRGLNQPQHF. The chain couples TRBV5-8 to TRBJ1-5; tentatively, D is TRBD1 (5 bases). CDR3 length: 16 amino acids. Per the germline V gene, CDR1 is SGHTS and CDR2 is YDEGEE. Trimming stripped 0 bases from V and 3 bases from J, with 13 bases between.